Below, 2 T cell receptor beta chains from the same sample are listed, as sequenced in a study of T cells expressing NK-cell markers. With the 5' RACE reads reprocessed, TCRdb shows one record per CDR3 protein and no DNA. The specimen's table records hundreds of thousands of distinct CDR3 sequences. Sample: blood T cells: a sorted CD56 or NKG2C T cell subset, CD4+ or CD8+ T cells, or bulk PBMC T cells (not recorded which). The source is a woman between 18 and 75 years old in good health.

This chain uses TRBV7-9 with TRBJ2-7. Germline assignment: CDR1 SEHNR and CDR2 FQNEAQ (reference sequence). The CDR3 has 12 amino acids. The CDR3 reads CAAQTDSYEQYF.

The rearrangement links TRBV19 to TRBJ1-4. CDR3 length: 14 amino acids. The V gene's germline CDR1 is LNHDA and CDR2 SQIVND (reference sequence). CDR3 loop: CASSIPSFAEKLFF.